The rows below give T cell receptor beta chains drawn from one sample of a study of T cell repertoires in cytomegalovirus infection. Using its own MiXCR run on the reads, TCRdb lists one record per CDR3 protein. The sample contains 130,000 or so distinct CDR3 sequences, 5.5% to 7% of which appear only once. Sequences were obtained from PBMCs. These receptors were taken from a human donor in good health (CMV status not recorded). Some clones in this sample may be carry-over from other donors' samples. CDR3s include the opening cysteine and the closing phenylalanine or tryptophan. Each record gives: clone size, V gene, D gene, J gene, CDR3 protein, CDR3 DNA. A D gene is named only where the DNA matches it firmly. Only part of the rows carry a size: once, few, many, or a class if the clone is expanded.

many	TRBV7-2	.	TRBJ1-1	CASSFFATEAFF	TGTGCCAGCAGCTTCTTTGCCACTGAAGCTTTCTTT
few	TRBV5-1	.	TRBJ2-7	CASSFGDNRYEQYF	TGCGCCAGCAGCTTTGGGGACAACCGCTACGAGCAGTACTTC
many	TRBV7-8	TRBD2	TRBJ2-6	CASSSWASGGYSGANVLTF	TGTGCCAGCAGTTCTTGGGCTAGCGGGGGTTACTCTGGGGCCAACGTCCTGACTTTC
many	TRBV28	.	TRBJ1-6	CASSSSTGIPSYNSPLHF	.
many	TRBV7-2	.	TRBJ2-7	CASSLGGGRYF	TGTGCCAGCAGCTTAGGGGGGGGGCGCTACTTC
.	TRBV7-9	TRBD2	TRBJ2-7	CASSLTTSGLYEQYF	TGTGCCAGCAGCCTAACGACTAGCGGTCTGTACGAGCAGTACTTC
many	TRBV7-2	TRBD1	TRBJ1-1	CASSRGQGNTEAFF	TGTGCCAGCAGCCGCGGACAGGGGAACACTGAAGCTTTCTTT
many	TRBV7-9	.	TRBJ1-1	CASSYHGNTEAFF	TGTGCCAGCAGCTACCATGGGAACACTGAAGCTTTCTTT
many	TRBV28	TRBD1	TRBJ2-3	CASSFGRGPGTDTQYF	TGTGCCAGCAGTTTTGGCAGGGGGCCAGGCACAGATACGCAGTATTTT
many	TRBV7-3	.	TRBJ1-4	CASSLSGGEKLFF	TGTGCCAGCAGCTTAAGCGGGGGCGAAAAACTGTTTTTT
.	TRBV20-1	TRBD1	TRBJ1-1	CSARDGLRTGGTEAFF	TGCAGTGCTAGAGATGGCCTCCGGACAGGAGGAACTGAAGCTTTCTTT
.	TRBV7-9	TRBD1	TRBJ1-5	CASSPGQYQPQHF	TGTGCCAGCAGCCCGGGACAGTATCAGCCCCAGCATTTT
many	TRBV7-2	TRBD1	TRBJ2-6	CASSPDRGLSGANVLTF	TGTGCCAGCAGTCCGGACAGGGGGCTCTCTGGGGCCAACGTCCTGACTTTC
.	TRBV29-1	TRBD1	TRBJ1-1	CSVGAGGQAFF	TGCAGCGTTGGAGCAGGGGGTCAAGCTTTCTTT
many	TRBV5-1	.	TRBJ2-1	CASSPDGLPLGDEQFF	TGCGCCAGCAGCCCAGACGGACTCCCCCTGGGCGATGAGCAGTTCTTC
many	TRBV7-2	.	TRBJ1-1	CASSEMGGGGEAFF	TGTGCCAGCAGCGAAATGGGTGGGGGTGGTGAAGCTTTCTTT
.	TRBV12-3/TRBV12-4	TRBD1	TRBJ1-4	CASRPTGGHNEKLFF	TGTGCCAGCAGGCCGACAGGGGGCCACAATGAAAAACTGTTTTTT
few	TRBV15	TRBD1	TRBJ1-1	CATSRVTGGFTEAFF	TGTGCCACCAGCAGAGTCACAGGGGGCTTTACTGAAGCTTTCTTT
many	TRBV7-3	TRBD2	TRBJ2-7	CASSLAWKRGAPYEQYF	TGTGCCAGCAGCCTAGCGTGGAAGCGGGGGGCCCCTTACGAGCAGTACTTC
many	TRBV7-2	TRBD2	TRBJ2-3	CASSLAGGAFTQYF	TGTGCCAGCAGCTTAGCCGGGGGGGCTTTTACGCAGTATTTT
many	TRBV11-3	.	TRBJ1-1	CASSFRDGEAFF	TGTGCCAGCAGCTTCAGGGACGGTGAGGCTTTCTTT
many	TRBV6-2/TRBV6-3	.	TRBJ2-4	CASRPFGVAKNIQYF	TGTGCCAGCAGGCCGTTTGGGGTGGCCAAAAACATTCAGTACTTC
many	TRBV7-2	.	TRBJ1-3	CASSSLSLPTFYSGNTIYF	TGTGCCAGCAGCTCGCTCTCCCTGCCTACGTTCTACTCTGGAAACACCATATATTTT
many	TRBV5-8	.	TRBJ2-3	CASSLGLSGTSTDTQYF	TGTGCCAGCAGCTTGGGCCTTAGCGGTACTAGCACAGATACGCAGTATTTT
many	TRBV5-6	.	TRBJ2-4	CASSRILSLAKNIQYF	TGTGCCAGCAGCCGCATCCTATCTTTAGCCAAAAACATTCAGTACTTC
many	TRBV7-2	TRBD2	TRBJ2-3	CASRRLAGGTDTQYF	TGTGCCAGCAGGCGACTAGCGGGGGGTACAGATACGCAGTATTTT
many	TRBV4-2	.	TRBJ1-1	CASSQVMVNTEAFF	TGTGCCAGCAGCCAAGTTATGGTGAACACTGAAGCTTTCTTT
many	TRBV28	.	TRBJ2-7	CASSLWGGPFSYEQYF	TGTGCCAGCAGTTTATGGGGGGGCCCGTTTTCCTACGAGCAGTACTTC
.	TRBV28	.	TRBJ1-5	CAGNSPGTDPNQPQHF	TGTGCCGGAAACTCCCCGGGGACGGATCCCAATCAGCCCCAGCATTTT
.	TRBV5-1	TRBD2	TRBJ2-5	CASRRGGEQETQYF	TGCGCCAGCAGGCGGGGGGGGGAACAAGAGACCCAGTACTTC
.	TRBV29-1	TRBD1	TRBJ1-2	CSVGATGKGYTF	TGCAGCGTTGGAGCGACAGGGAAAGGCTACACCTTC
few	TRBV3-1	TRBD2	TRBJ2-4	CASSQAGTSGSQYF	TGTGCCAGCAGCCAAGCGGGGACTAGCGGGTCCCAGTACTTC
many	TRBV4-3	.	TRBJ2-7	CASSQEFVGYEQYF	TGCGCCAGCAGCCAAGAGTTCGTGGGCTACGAGCAGTACTTC
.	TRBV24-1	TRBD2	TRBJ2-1	CATSDRGDRRRDEQFF	TGTGCCACCAGTGATCGGGGGGACCGACGGCGCGATGAGCAGTTCTTC
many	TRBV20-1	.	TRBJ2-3	CSARWPDTDTQYF	TGCAGTGCTAGATGGCCGGACACAGATACGCAGTATTTT
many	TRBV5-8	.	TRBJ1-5	CASSLDLGGTGNQPQHF	TGTGCCAGCAGCTTGGATTTGGGGGGGACGGGCAATCAGCCCCAGCATTTT
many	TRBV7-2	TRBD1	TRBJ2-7	CASGKRDRGREQYF	TGTGCCAGTGGCAAAAGGGACAGGGGGCGCGAGCAGTACTTC
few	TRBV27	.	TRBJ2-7	CASSPYRDSYEQYF	TGTGCCAGCAGTCCGTACAGGGATTCCTACGAGCAGTACTTC
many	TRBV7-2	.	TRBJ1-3	CASSLGSYGNTIYF	TGTGCCAGCAGCTTAGGGTCCTATGGAAACACCATATATTTT
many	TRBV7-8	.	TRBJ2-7	CASSLAGAPGEQYF	TGTGCCAGCAGCTTAGCAGGGGCCCCGGGCGAGCAGTACTTC
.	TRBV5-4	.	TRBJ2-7	CASSVSSIGSPTGQQYF	TGTGCCAGCAGCGTCAGCTCCATTGGCTCTCCTACCGGACAGCAGTACTTC
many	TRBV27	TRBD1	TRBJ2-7	CASRWTGGSFYEQYF	TGTGCCAGCAGATGGACAGGAGGTAGTTTCTACGAGCAGTACTTC
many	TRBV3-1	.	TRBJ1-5	CASSQKTNQPQHF	TGTGCCAGCAGCCAAAAGACTAATCAGCCCCAGCATTTT
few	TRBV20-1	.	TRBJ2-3	CSARGLSDTQYF	TGCAGTGCTAGGGGTTTATCAGATACGCAGTATTTT
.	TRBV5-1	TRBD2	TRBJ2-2	CASSLSGETGELFF	TGCGCCAGCAGCCTTAGCGGGGAGACCGGGGAGCTGTTTTTT
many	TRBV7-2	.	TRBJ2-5	CASGRDPQETQYF	TGTGCCAGCGGGCGAGATCCCCAAGAGACCCAGTACTTC
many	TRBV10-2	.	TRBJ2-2	CASSEGVGAGELFF	TGCGCCAGCAGTGAAGGGGTAGGGGCCGGGGAGCTGTTTTTT
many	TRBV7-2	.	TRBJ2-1	CASSHSGGAGKTYNEQFF	TGTGCCAGCAGCCATTCGGGCGGGGCTGGAAAAACCTACAATGAGCAGTTCTTC
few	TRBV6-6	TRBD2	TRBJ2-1	CASSYSILAGAINEQFF	TGTGCCAGCAGTTACTCGATACTAGCGGGGGCCATCAATGAGCAGTTCTTC
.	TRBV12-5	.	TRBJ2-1	CASGLHFNPPYNEQFF	TGTGCTAGTGGTTTGCACTTTAACCCCCCCTACAATGAGCAGTTCTTC